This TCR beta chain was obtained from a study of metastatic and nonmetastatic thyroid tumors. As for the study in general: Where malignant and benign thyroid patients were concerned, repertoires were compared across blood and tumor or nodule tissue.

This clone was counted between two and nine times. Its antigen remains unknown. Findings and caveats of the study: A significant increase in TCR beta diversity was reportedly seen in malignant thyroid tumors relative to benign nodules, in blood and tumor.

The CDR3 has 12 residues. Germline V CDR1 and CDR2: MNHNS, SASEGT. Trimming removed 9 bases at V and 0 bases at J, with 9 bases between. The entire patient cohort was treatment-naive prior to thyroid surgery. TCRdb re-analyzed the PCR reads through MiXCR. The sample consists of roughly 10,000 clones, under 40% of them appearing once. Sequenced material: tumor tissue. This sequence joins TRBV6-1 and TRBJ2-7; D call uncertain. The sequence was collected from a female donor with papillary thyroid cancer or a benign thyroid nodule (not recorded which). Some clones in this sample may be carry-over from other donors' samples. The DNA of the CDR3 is TGTGCCAGTTCATCGAGCTCCTACGAGCAGTACTTC. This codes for CASSSSSYEQYF.